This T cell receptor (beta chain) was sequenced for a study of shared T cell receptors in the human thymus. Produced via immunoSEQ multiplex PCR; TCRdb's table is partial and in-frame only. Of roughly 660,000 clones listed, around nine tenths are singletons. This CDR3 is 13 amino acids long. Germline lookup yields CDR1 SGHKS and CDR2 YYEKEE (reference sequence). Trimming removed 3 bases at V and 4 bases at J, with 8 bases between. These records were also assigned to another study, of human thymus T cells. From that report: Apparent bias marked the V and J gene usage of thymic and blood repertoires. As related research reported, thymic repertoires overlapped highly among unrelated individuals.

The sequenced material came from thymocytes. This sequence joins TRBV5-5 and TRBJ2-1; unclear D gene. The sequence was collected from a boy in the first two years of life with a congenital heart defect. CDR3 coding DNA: TGTGCCAGCAGCTGGAGCGTATACAATGAGCAGTTCTTC. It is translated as CASSWSVYNEQFF.